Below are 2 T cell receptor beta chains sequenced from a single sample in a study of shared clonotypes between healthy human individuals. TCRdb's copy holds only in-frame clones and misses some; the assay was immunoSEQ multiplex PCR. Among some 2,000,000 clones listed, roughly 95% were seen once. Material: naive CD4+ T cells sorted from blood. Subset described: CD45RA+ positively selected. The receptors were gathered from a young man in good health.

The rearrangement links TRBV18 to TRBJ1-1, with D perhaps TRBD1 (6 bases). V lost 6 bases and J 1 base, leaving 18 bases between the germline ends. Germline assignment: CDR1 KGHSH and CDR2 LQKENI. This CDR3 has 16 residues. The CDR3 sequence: CASSPLPMTGNTEAFF. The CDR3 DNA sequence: TGTGCCAGCTCTCCCCTACCCATGACAGGGAACACTGAAGCTTTCTTT.

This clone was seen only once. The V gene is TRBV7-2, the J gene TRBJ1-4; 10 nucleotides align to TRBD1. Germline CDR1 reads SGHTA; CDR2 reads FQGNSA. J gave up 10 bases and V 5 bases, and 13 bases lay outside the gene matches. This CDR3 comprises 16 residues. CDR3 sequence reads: CASSASFGGQGGKLFF. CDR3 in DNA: TGTGCCAGCAGCGCGTCGTTTGGAGGACAGGGGGGAAAACTGTTTTTT. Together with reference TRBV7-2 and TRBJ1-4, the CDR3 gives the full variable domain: GAGVSQSPSNKVTEKGKDVELRCDPISGHTALYWYRQSLGQGLEFLIYFQGNSAPDKSGLPSDRFSAERTGGSVSTLTIQRTQQEDSAVYLCASSASFGGQGGKLFFGSGTQLSVL.